The 25 T cell receptor beta chains in this list originate from one sample, sequenced in a study of CD8 T cell repertoires and HIV-1 epitope variants. Sequencing was performed with immunoSEQ multiplex PCR; in TCRdb, only in-frame clones are kept and a portion is missing. The data show 90,000 or so clones, 70% to 75% seen once. Sequencing used uncultured baseline CD8+ T cells from peripheral blood mononuclear cells (PBMCs). These receptors all come from a male donor with HIV.

The chain couples TRBV7-2 to TRBJ2-2; D possibly uses TRBD1 or TRBD2 (5 bases each). V lost 4 bases to trimming and J lost 5 bases, with 14 bases between them. The CDR3 covers 15 residues. Per the germline V gene, CDR1 is SGHTA and CDR2 is FQGNSA. The CDR3 reads CASSSIGGRTGELFF. CDR3 DNA: TGTGCCAGCAGCTCGATTGGGGGAAGGACCGGGGAGCTGTTTTTT.

This clone was counted at least ten times. The identical CDR3 is also encoded by other nucleotide sequences in the sample. The rearrangement uses TRBV7-9 and TRBJ2-7; the match to TRBD1 covers 8 bases. In germline, CDR1 is SEHNR, CDR2 FQNEAQ (reference sequence). Losses at the gene ends were 5 bases for V and 5 bases for J; bases not matched to a gene: 11. This CDR3 region has 15 residues. CDR3 amino acids: CASSEIQGAINEQYF. The CDR3 bases are TGTGCCAGCAGCGAGATTCAGGGGGCGATCAACGAGCAGTACTTC.

Written as DNA, the CDR3 is TGCGCCAGCAGTGGACAGGCTCTTTATGGCTACACCTTC. Translated: CASSGQALYGYTF. The chain links TRBV10-2 to TRBJ1-2; D is possibly TRBD1 (6 bases). This CDR3 contains 13 residues. Per germline, CDR1 WSHSY and CDR2 SAAADI. Between the trimmed V and J ends, which lost 4 bases and 5 bases, there was a span of 11 bases.

This rearrangement joins TRBV6-5 to TRBJ2-1, with D possibly called TRBD1 or TRBD2 (5 bases each). Germline V gene sequence: CDR1 MNHEY, CDR2 SVGAGI. The CDR3 has 13 residues. V was cut by 6 bases and J by 9 bases, with 15 bases left in between. In DNA, the CDR3 is TGTGCCAGCAGACCGGGGCCCCACACTGAGCAGTTCTTC. Translating it yields CASRPGPHTEQFF.

Of note for this clone: The junction differs from germline at one of its ends, possibly a read error. This chain uses TRBV10-3 with TRBJ1-2, with a tentative D call TRBD1 (6 bases). Germline CDR1 and CDR2: ENHRY and SYGVKD. The CDR3 has 13 residues. The CDR3 loop reads CASSGQSDYGYTF. The CDR3, as DNA: TGTGCCAGCAGTGGACAGAGCGACTATGGCTACACCTTC.

The chain has TRBV18 and TRBJ2-7; the D is unclear. This CDR3 has 11 amino acids. V gave up 2 bases and J gave up 6 bases, with 5 bases separating them. CDR1 is KGHSH, CDR2 LQKENI, per germline. CDR3 amino acids: CASSPDTEQYF. In nucleotides, the CDR3 is TGTGCCAGCTCACCAGATACCGAGCAGTACTTC.

V gene TRBV6-5 combines with J gene TRBJ1-2, with D possibly matching TRBD1 (5 bases). CDR3 size: 15 residues. Looked up from germline, CDR1 is MNHEY and CDR2 is SVGAGI. The ends were cut back, 4 bases at V and 4 bases at J, with 16 bases in the middle. The CDR3 here is CASSSDLSGPYGYTF. The CDR3, as DNA: TGTGCCAGCAGTTCAGATCTATCAGGGCCCTATGGCTACACCTTC.

The chain joins TRBV7-9 to TRBJ1-2; D possibly corresponds to TRBD1 (6 bases). V lost 3 bases to trimming and J lost 4 bases, with 12 bases between them. Germline V CDR1 and CDR2: SEHNR, FQNEAQ (reference sequence). CDR3 length equals 14 residues. The CDR3 nucleotides are TGTGCCAGCAGCTTCGGGGACACCTCCTATGGCTACACCTTC. Translated, it gives CASSFGDTSYGYTF.

V usage is TRBV4-1 and J usage is TRBJ1-2; D is ambiguous. The CDR3 spans 13 residues. Trimming cost V 0 bases and J 3 bases, with 5 bases left between them. CDR1 is MGHRA and CDR2 is YSYEKL in the germline V gene. As DNA, the CDR3 is TGCGCCAGCAGCCAAGATGGGGACTATGGCTACACCTTC. The encoded protein is CASSQDGDYGYTF.

This sequence joins TRBV19 and TRBJ2-7, with 10 bases matching TRBD1. Germline trimming cut 6 bases from V and 2 bases from J; bases unmatched to any gene: 7. This CDR3 contains 15 residues. Germline V CDR1 and CDR2: LNHDA, SQIVND (reference sequence). CDR3 region: CASRYTGTGAYEQYF. DNA for the CDR3: TGTGCCAGTAGGTACACCGGGACAGGGGCCTACGAGCAGTACTTC.

V usage is TRBV6-5 and J usage is TRBJ1-2; D gene unclear. Germline assignment: CDR1 MNHEY and CDR2 SVGAGI. The CDR3 is made up of 14 amino acids. The V end lost 5 bases, the J end lost 8 bases, and 18 bases lay between the germline ends. CDR3 nucleotide sequence: TGTGCCAGCAGTGCGGTGGGAGGTTATGGAGGCTACACCTTC. Protein product: CASSAVGGYGGYTF.

V is TRBV28 and J is TRBJ2-5; D unclear. The length of the CDR3 is 13 residues. Trimming took off 7 bases at V and 5 bases at J, with 14 bases between the two ends. The germline V gene has CDR1 MDHEN and CDR2 SYDVKM. The CDR3 DNA reads as TGTGCCAGCAAAGCAAGCCCGGCGGAGACCCAGTACTTC. Its protein product is CASKASPAETQYF.

The V and J genes are TRBV18 and TRBJ1-4, with D uncertain. This CDR3 is built from 16 residues. The germline CDR1 and CDR2 sequences are KGHSH and LQKENI. V dropped 1 base and J dropped 7 bases, with 16 bases sitting between them. CDR3 DNA sequence: TGTGCCAGCTCACCACGGCCCGGGGATTTGGGTGAAAAACTGTTTTTT. This codes for CASSPRPGDLGEKLFF.

This clone came up many times. The chain recombines TRBV5-1 with TRBJ1-1; 7 positions match TRBD1. CDR1 is SGHRS, CDR2 YFSETQ, per germline. This CDR3 comprises 14 residues. V lost 3 bases and J lost 2; bases outside the gene matches: 4. The CDR3 region is CASSWDRGNTEAFF. The DNA for the CDR3 is TGCGCCAGCAGCTGGGACAGAGGAAACACTGAAGCTTTCTTT.

This chain connects TRBV5-4 to TRBJ2-1; possibly TRBD2 for D (5 bases). CDR3 length: 12 residues. In germline, CDR1 is SGHNT, CDR2 YYREEE (reference sequence). The V end was cut by 1 base, the J end by 8 bases, with 7 bases between. The CDR3 loop reads CASSLRRDEQFF. CDR3 coding DNA: TGTGCCAGCAGCTTGAGGCGGGATGAGCAGTTCTTC.

CDR3 DNA: TGTGCCAGCAGCCCGGGACAGGGGTCGACAGATACGCAGTATTTT. Amino acid sequence: CASSPGQGSTDTQYF. This sequence joins TRBV11-2 and TRBJ2-3, with 10 nucleotides matching TRBD1. V gave up 5 bases and J gave up 3 bases; unmatched junction bases: 5. The CDR3 runs to 15 residues. Germline assignment: CDR1 SGHAT and CDR2 FQNNGV.

This clone has at least ten counts. This chain links TRBV7-6 with TRBJ1-3; D is unclear. The CDR3 length is 14 residues. Between the trimmed V and J ends, which lost 6 bases and 0 bases, there was a span of 9 bases. Germline CDR1 and CDR2: SGHVS and FNYEAQ. Here the CDR3 DNA reads TGTGCCAGCAGTCCTATCTACTCTGGAAACACCATATATTTT. Residues: CASSPIYSGNTIYF.

The chain couples TRBV9 to TRBJ1-2; D gene uncertain. From germline, CDR1 is SGDLS and CDR2 YYNGEE. CDR3 length: 16 residues. Trimming removed 0 bases at V and 3 bases at J, with 15 bases between. The DNA for the CDR3 is TGTGCCAGCAGCGTAGGAGTGGATTCCCTGTACTATGGCTACACCTTC. Its translation is CASSVGVDSLYYGYTF. The full variable domain, rest sourced from reference TRBV9 and TRBJ1-2, is DSGVTQTPKHLITATGQRVTLRCSPRSGDLSVYWYQQSLDQGLQFLIQYYNGEERAKGNILERFSAQQFPDLHSELNLSSLELGDSALYFCASSVGVDSLYYGYTFGSGTRLTVV.

This chain links TRBV27 with TRBJ2-2, with D hard to call. In germline, CDR1 is MNHEY, CDR2 SMNVEV (reference sequence). Trimming stripped 6 bases from V and 6 bases from J, with 11 bases between. This CDR3 has 13 residues. The CDR3 here is CASRPEGPGELFF. For the CDR3, the DNA is TGTGCCAGCAGGCCGGAAGGGCCCGGGGAGCTGTTTTTT.

This chain links TRBV19 with TRBJ1-2, with a tentative D call TRBD1 (5 bases). Between the trimmed V and J ends, which lost 2 bases and 2 bases, there was a span of 21 bases. Per germline, CDR1 LNHDA and CDR2 SQIVND (reference sequence). The CDR3 extends over 18 amino acids. The CDR3 coding sequence is TGTGCCAGTAGTATAAACGCCGGGACGGGCAGGGCGAACTATGGCTACACCTTC. It encodes CASSINAGTGRANYGYTF.

The genes are TRBV29-1 and TRBJ1-1; D not certain. Germline CDR1 is SQVTM and CDR2 is ANQGSEA. The length of the CDR3 is 13 residues. V was trimmed by 5 bases and J by 1 base, leaving 11 bases between them. The CDR3 loop reads CSVLGDENTEAFF. For the CDR3, the DNA is TGCAGCGTTCTTGGCGATGAGAACACTGAAGCTTTCTTT.

J is TRBJ2-7 and V is TRBV19; D gene unclear. This CDR3 region has 12 residues. CDR1 and CDR2 (germline): LNHDA, SQIVND (reference sequence). The V end was cut by 11 bases, the J end by 4 bases, with 15 bases between. The CDR3 DNA sequence: TGTGCCGCTTCGGACGGATCTTACGAGCAGTACTTC. Amino acid sequence: CAASDGSYEQYF.

The rearrangement uses TRBV29-1 and TRBJ2-2; D gene ambiguous. V gave up 7 bases and J gave up 7 bases, with 16 bases separating them. There are 13 residues in the CDR3. Per the germline V gene, CDR1 is SQVTM and CDR2 is ANQGSEA. The CDR3 nucleotides read TGCAGCGCCGGACGGACGAATAGCGGGGAGCTGTTTTTT. Translating it yields CSAGRTNSGELFF.

This clone showed up just a few times. The CDR3 bases are TGTGCCTGTGCAATGGGACGGAATAATGAAAAACTGTTTTTT. Translating it yields CACAMGRNNEKLFF. V is TRBV30 and J is TRBJ1-4, with a possible D match to TRBD1 (5 bases). V was trimmed by 6 bases and J by 4 bases, leaving 15 bases between them. Germline CDR1 is GTSNPN and CDR2 is SVGIG (reference sequence). The CDR3 extends over 14 amino acids.

The chain employs TRBV30 and TRBJ1-3; D possibly corresponds to TRBD1 (6 bases). CDR3 length equals 13 residues. Germline V gene sequence: CDR1 GTSNPN, CDR2 SVGIG (reference sequence). Trimming left V 4 bases short and J 2 bases short, with 9 bases between. The CDR3 loop reads CAWTTGTGNTIYF. As DNA, the CDR3 is TGTGCCTGGACCACAGGGACTGGAAACACCATATATTTT.